The sequence of this T cell receptor (beta chain) was determined in a study of T cells in Graves' hyperthyroidism and ophthalmopathy. Researchers took RNA transcripts and amplified the TCR beta CDR3 regions from them. Using the HTBI primer set, a first-round RT-PCR was run on the TCR CDR3. TCRdb reprocessed the multiplex PCR reads with MiXCR, giving one entry per CDR3 protein. Of approximately 350,000 distinct CDR3 sequences in the sample, around 15% were seen once. Concerning this clonotype: Its cognate antigen is unknown.

General study points: Within blood appeared most thyroid clonotypes that had expanded above 0.001.

The CDR3 is 15 amino acids. Between the trimmed V and J ends, which lost 2 bases and 2 bases, there was a span of 13 bases. This chain connects TRBV12-3 or TRBV12-4 to TRBJ2-7; the D is unclear. The TCR originated in a woman in her sixties with Graves' ophthalmopathy. Specimen: blood. The CDR3 coding sequence is TGTGCCAGCAGTTTAAGCCCTAAAGACCCCTACGAGCAGTACTTC. Amino acid sequence: CASSLSPKDPYEQYF.